Listed below are T cell receptor beta chains from one sample, sequenced in a study of identical twins. One entry per CDR3 protein, called by TCRdb with MiXCR from the 5' RACE reads. The table includes about 890,000 distinct CDR3 sequences, approximately 13% detected once. The sample was also reused in another study, on yellow fever vaccine responses in identical twins.

Sequences were obtained from PBMCs. These receptors came from a woman under 30 in good health. Each CDR3 is given without its conserved first and last residue. Each record gives: J gene, V gene, CDR3 protein.

TRBJ2-1 | TRBV11-2 | ASSFVRGPLSSYNEQF
TRBJ1-1 | TRBV6-1 | ASTLGTNTEAF
TRBJ1-2 | TRBV7-9 | ASSLGRDRNYGYT
TRBJ2-1 | TRBV19 | ASSMGGQGSDEQF
TRBJ1-2 | TRBV12-3/TRBV12-4 | ASSTADLGGYT
TRBJ2-3 | TRBV5-6 | ASSPWPLDTQY
TRBJ1-4 | TRBV12-3/TRBV12-4 | ASSPVSEKLF
TRBJ1-1 | TRBV12-3/TRBV12-4 | ASSLDGVRSEAF
TRBJ1-5 | TRBV3-1 | ASSHQGQGNQPQH
TRBJ2-3 | TRBV12-3/TRBV12-4 | ASSFEGPDTQY
TRBJ2-5 | TRBV9 | ASSVGGRLQETQY
TRBJ2-5 | TRBV9 | ASSMGAGGQETQY
TRBJ2-1 | TRBV24-1 | ATSASGRRNNEQF
TRBJ2-7 | TRBV11-2 | ASSLEVTPGHVPPYEQY
TRBJ2-3 | TRBV3-1 | ASSQDLAGRADTQY
TRBJ2-5 | TRBV5-1 | ASSFFNSGKETQY
TRBJ1-1 | TRBV10-3 | AISEWGGLNTEAF
TRBJ2-7 | TRBV7-2 | ASSKIMATIWSEQY
TRBJ2-1 | TRBV7-3 | ASSDSTSGSNYNEQF
TRBJ2-7 | TRBV5-1 | ASSLGLNSYEQY
TRBJ2-3 | TRBV5-1 | ASRLGRNTDTQY
TRBJ1-2 | TRBV12-3/TRBV12-4 | ASPSYRSYGYT
TRBJ2-2 | TRBV12-3/TRBV12-4 | ASSEWPGSSAGELF
TRBJ2-7 | TRBV25-1 | ASRPIGLAGVFGEQY
TRBJ2-7 | TRBV9 | ASSVSGATGGEQY
TRBJ2-3 | TRBV5-1 | ASTPDRGATDTQY
TRBJ2-2 | TRBV10-3 | AISESDRGTGELF
TRBJ2-7 | TRBV13 | ASSLEGPGGLHYEQY
TRBJ2-2 | TRBV11-1 | ASSFSRAGTGELF
TRBJ2-1 | TRBV27 | ASSSLPGLAGTGEQF
TRBJ2-4 | TRBV7-9 | ASSFVGSQDIQY
TRBJ2-5 | TRBV7-8 | ASSTGLAPRETQY
TRBJ2-1 | TRBV20-1 | SATRSGTSYNEQF
TRBJ2-1 | TRBV20-1 | SARPQEGASSEQF
TRBJ1-5 | TRBV3-1 | ASGRDNQPQH
TRBJ2-5 | TRBV7-9 | ASSLGGDTLETQY
TRBJ1-1 | TRBV18 | ASSLQHGENTEAF
TRBJ1-2 | TRBV19 | ASKGLSNYGYT
TRBJ1-5 | TRBV5-1 | ASQIPGGINQPQH
TRBJ2-2 | TRBV5-1 | ASSFEQLAAGGELF
TRBJ2-3 | TRBV12-3/TRBV12-4 | ASSGGLAGVRYTDTQY
TRBJ2-7 | TRBV29-1 | SVEDREYEQY
TRBJ2-1 | TRBV27 | ASRLGFGKQF
TRBJ2-4 | TRBV6-6 | ASSERGDRY
TRBJ1-2 | TRBV12-3/TRBV12-4 | ASITTGVSAYGYT
TRBJ2-1 | TRBV29-1 | SGLAGNVNEQF
TRBJ1-2 | TRBV2 | ASSDPRSYGYT
TRBJ2-4 | TRBV25-1 | ASSDSPDTEGNIQY
TRBJ2-1 | TRBV2 | ASSDGIRGQGYNEQF
TRBJ2-7 | TRBV27 | ASSPSGLSYEQY
TRBJ2-2 | TRBV7-9 | ASSLKGLQATGELF
TRBJ2-7 | TRBV15 | ATSRVTGDEQY
TRBJ1-1 | TRBV27 | ATISPRGSEAF
TRBJ2-2 | TRBV7-8 | ASTSRRGGTGELF
TRBJ1-2 | TRBV28 | ASSSGTDNYGYT
TRBJ1-1 | TRBV28 | ASSSIGTDSEAF
TRBJ1-4 | TRBV27 | ASRSFATNEKLF
TRBJ2-3 | TRBV15 | ATSFRAGRSTDTQY
TRBJ2-3 | TRBV27 | ASSFVASGGALDTQY